Presented here are 5 T cell receptor beta chains from one specimen sequenced in a study of human T cells and chemical hapten exposure. TCRdb re-called the RACE reads through MiXCR, storing one row per CDR3 protein. The table records around 380,000 distinct CDR3 sequences, about 4.8% of them present only once. This sample's time point: patch test 1, 2 weeks after DPC sensitization. Treatment indicated: therapeutic diphenylcyclopropenone sensitization with weekly scalp DPC. This sample comprised whole blood, obtained in connection with sensitization to the hapten diphenylcyclopropenone (DPC). These receptors were taken from a woman aged 45-65 years with alopecia areata. Some clones in this sample may be carry-over from other donors' samples.

V is TRBV7-3 and J is TRBJ2-7; 7 bases agree with TRBD1. V lost 3 bases, J lost 3 bases, and 5 bases stayed unmatched. The CDR3 is 14 amino acids. CDR1 and CDR2 from the germline V gene are SGHTA and FQGTGA. The CDR3 protein is CASSLNGTDYEQYF. In DNA form, the CDR3 reads TGTGCCAGCAGCTTGAACGGGACAGACTACGAGCAGTACTTC.

The V gene is TRBV9, the J gene TRBJ2-7; the match to TRBD1 covers 7 bases. The CDR3 consists of 15 residues. Looked up from germline, CDR1 is SGDLS and CDR2 is YYNGEE. The trim removed 4 bases at V and 5 bases at J, leaving 12 bases unmatched. DNA for the CDR3: TGTGCCAGCAGCCCTACCCAGGGGGAAGGAGACGAGCAGTACTTC. Encoded protein: CASSPTQGEGDEQYF.

The V call is TRBV12-3 or TRBV12-4, the J call TRBJ2-2; D unresolved. The CDR3 has 14 amino acids. Trimming stripped 6 bases from V and 7 bases from J, with 15 bases between. The CDR3 loop is CASSPSALGGELFF. The CDR3 bases are TGTGCCAGCAGCCCCTCCGCCTTGGGCGGGGAGCTGTTTTTT.

This clonotype occurred many times. The chain uses TRBV20-1 and TRBJ2-1, with unresolved D. The CDR3 contains 10 residues. Germline V gives CDR1 DFQATT, CDR2 SNEGSKA (reference sequence). V was shortened by 2 bases and J by 4 bases, with 0 bases between the two germline ends. The CDR3 nucleotides read TGCAGTGCTAGATACAATGAGCAGTTCTTC. Encoded protein: CSARYNEQFF.

This clonotype was picked up many times. The rearrangement joins TRBV27 to TRBJ2-5, with 10 bases identical to TRBD2. The germline V gene has CDR1 MNHEY and CDR2 SMNVEV (reference sequence). Germline trimming cut 2 bases from V and 8 bases from J; bases unmatched to any gene: 5. This CDR3 is built from 14 residues. The CDR3 DNA sequence: TGTGCCAGCAGTTTAGCGCCTAGCGGGAGAACCCAGTACTTC. Protein: CASSLAPSGRTQYF.